Shown below are 17 T cell receptor beta chains from a single sample sequenced in a study of Ad26.COV2.S vaccination and SARS-CoV-2 variants. TCRdb's table, derived via immunoSEQ multiplex PCR, lists solely in-frame clones and lacks some. The sample shows 510,000 or so clones, 70% to 90% of them seen only once. Treatment: about 20 received Ad26.COV2.S at low or high dose, single or two shots; five or six received placebo; per-sample allocation not given. Day 63 after the first injection of vaccine or placebo was the sampling time. The sample was peripheral blood, taken in a trial of Ad26.COV2.S vaccine versus placebo. These receptors all stem from a person between 18 and 59 years old who received the Ad26.COV2.S COVID-19 vaccine or a placebo.

J is TRBJ2-1 and V is TRBV11-3; D is uncertain. In germline, CDR1 is SGHNT, CDR2 YENEEA. Trimming stripped 5 bases from V and 2 bases from J, with 16 bases between. The CDR3 extends over 16 amino acids. The CDR3 region has the DNA TGTGCCAGCAGCCAGAAAATGGGTTTTCCCTACAATGAGCAGTTCTTC. Translation: CASSQKMGFPYNEQFF.

The chain employs TRBV2 and TRBJ2-5; D call uncertain. Trimming left V 7 bases short and J 4 bases short, with 10 bases between. The germline V gene has CDR1 SNHLY and CDR2 FYNNEI. The CDR3 spans 12 residues. The CDR3 protein is CASITFGETQYF. CDR3 nucleotide sequence: TGTGCCAGCATCACATTCGGAGAGACCCAGTACTTC.

As concerns this clone: In the same sample, other DNA sequences code for this CDR3. This chain joins TRBV28 and TRBJ1-1; TRBD1 agrees at 7 bases. The CDR3 has 14 amino acids. CDR1 is MDHEN, CDR2 SYDVKM, per germline. The V segment lost 2 bases and the J segment 5 bases; nucleotides outside the gene matches: 5. The CDR3 bases are TGTGCCAGCAGTTTAGACAGGGTGCGGACTGAAGCTTTCTTT. Translated, it gives CASSLDRVRTEAFF.

The V and J genes are TRBV6-4 and TRBJ1-5, with D uncertain. Trimming cost V 0 bases and J 8 bases, with 14 bases left between them. The CDR3 runs 15 residues. Per germline, CDR1 MRHNA and CDR2 SNTAGT. The CDR3 loop is CASSDSGGNGEPQHF. The CDR3 bases are TGTGCCAGCAGTGACTCGGGAGGAAACGGGGAGCCCCAGCATTTT.

Notes on this clone: One junction end disagrees with the germline gene, perhaps due to a read error. The rearrangement links TRBV4-3 to TRBJ2-1, with 8 nucleotides matching TRBD2. CDR1 and CDR2 (germline): LGHNA, YSLEER. This CDR3 contains 19 residues. In DNA form, the CDR3 reads TGCGCCAGCAGTCAAGGGTTCGCGGGAGGCAATATTCGGAACAATGAGCAGTTCTTC. This sequence encodes CASSQGFAGGNIRNNEQFF.

The chain joins TRBV5-1 to TRBJ2-3; 11 bases fit TRBD2. Germline CDR1 is SGHRS and CDR2 is YFSETQ. V trimming: 5 bases; J trimming: 0 bases; junction bases outside the gene matches: 2. The CDR3 has 15 residues. The chain's CDR3 is CASRRLAGSTDTQYF. Written as DNA, the CDR3 is TGCGCCAGCAGGCGACTAGCGGGAAGCACAGATACGCAGTATTTT.

This chain joins TRBV4-2 and TRBJ2-1, with TRBD2 matching over 9 bases. This CDR3 is built from 12 residues. The ends lost 4 bases at V and 9 bases at J; junction bases unmatched: 1. The V gene's germline CDR1 is LGHNA and CDR2 YNFKEQ. CDR3 DNA: TGTGCCAGCAGCCCGACTAGCGGTGAGCAGTTCTTC. It codes for CASSPTSGEQFF.

This chain links TRBV2 with TRBJ2-7; 8 bases are a match to TRBD1. V lost 9 bases and J lost 6; bases outside the gene matches: 10. The CDR3 consists of 13 residues. Germline loops: CDR1 SNHLY, CDR2 FYNNEI. The CDR3 loop is CASLRTGIGEQYF. The CDR3 DNA sequence: TGTGCCAGTCTCCGGACAGGGATCGGCGAGCAGTACTTC.

This CDR3 reads CASSQWLAGVPETQYF. CDR3 bases: TGTGCCAGCAGCCAGTGGCTAGCGGGAGTTCCAGAGACCCAGTACTTC. The rearrangement links TRBV14 to TRBJ2-5; 10 bases fit TRBD2. With 3 bases clipped from V and 4 bases from J, the junction kept 8 bases outside the gene matches. The CDR3 totals 16 residues. The V gene's germline CDR1 is SGHDN and CDR2 FVKESK.

J is TRBJ1-5 and V is TRBV6-6; possibly TRBD1 for D (6 bases). V lost 1 base and J lost 1, with 11 bases in between. The CDR3 consists of 16 residues. Germline V lookup: CDR1 MNHNY, CDR2 SVGAGI (reference sequence). The CDR3: CASSYFTGWSNQPQHF. The CDR3 DNA is TGTGCCAGCAGTTACTTCACAGGGTGGAGCAATCAGCCCCAGCATTTT.

The chain employs TRBV27 and TRBJ2-1, with unresolved D. The germline V gene has CDR1 MNHEY and CDR2 SMNVEV (reference sequence). V was clipped by 3 bases and J by 7 bases, with 13 bases between them. There are 14 residues in the CDR3. CDR3 loop: CASSFRGPRNEQFF. The CDR3 bases are TGTGCCAGCAGTTTCCGAGGACCTCGTAATGAGCAGTTCTTC.

This chain uses TRBV9 with TRBJ2-1; 14 bases agree with TRBD2. Germline-derived CDR1 and CDR2 are SGDLS and YYNGEE. The CDR3 contains 14 residues. Germline trimming cut 5 bases from V and 7 bases from J; bases unmatched to any gene: 2. CDR3 in amino acids: CASRGLAGENEQFF. Here the CDR3 DNA reads TGTGCCAGCAGGGGACTAGCGGGAGAAAATGAGCAGTTCTTC.

A single count supports this clone. The gene calls are TRBV5-6 and TRBJ1-2, with 10 positions matching TRBD1. The trim removed 2 bases at V and 7 bases at J, leaving 8 bases unmatched. This CDR3 is built from 15 residues. Per germline, CDR1 SGHDT and CDR2 YYEEEE. CDR3 coding DNA: TGTGCCAGCAGCTTCTCCGGGACAGGGGCAAGTGGCTACACCTTC. It is translated as CASSFSGTGASGYTF.

The genes are TRBV3-1 (or the pseudogene TRBV3-2) and TRBJ2-3, with D possibly being TRBD2 (5 bases). This CDR3 has 15 residues. In germline, CDR1 is LGHDT, CDR2 YNNKEL (reference sequence). V was pared by 0 bases and J by 5 bases, with 12 bases between. CDR3 protein: CASSQEGPRGDTQYF. The CDR3 nucleotides are TGTGCCAGCAGCCAAGAAGGACCCCGGGGAGATACGCAGTATTTT.

This clone came up a few times. The germline gene is not matched at one end of the junction; a read error may be the cause. The CDR3 nucleotides read TGTGCCAGCAGCCTAGAGTGGGCCAACTATGGCTACACCTTC. This gives the protein CASSLEWANYGYTF. This chain links TRBV11-2 with TRBJ1-2; D gene uncertain. Germline V gene data show CDR1 as SGHAT and CDR2 as FQNNGV. The CDR3 covers 14 residues.

This chain connects TRBV4-3 to TRBJ1-6; 8 bases fit TRBD1. This CDR3 has 14 amino acids. After removal of 0 bases from V and 9 bases from J, the junction contained 1 base not matched to a gene. Germline V gene lookup returns CDR1 LGHNA and CDR2 YSLEER. This CDR3 reads CASSQDRGLSPLHF. Written as DNA, the CDR3 is TGCGCCAGCAGCCAAGACAGGGGGCTTTCACCCCTCCACTTT.

This clone was seen repeatedly, ten times or more. The sample carries other DNA sequences with the same CDR3. V usage is TRBV7-9 and J usage is TRBJ1-1; D is unresolved. V lost 3 bases and J 3 bases, leaving 5 bases between the germline ends. CDR1 SEHNR and CDR2 FQNEAQ come from the germline V gene (reference sequence). The CDR3 sequence is 12 residues long. CDR3 DNA: TGTGCCAGCAGCTTGGGATACACTGAAGCTTTCTTT. Translated: CASSLGYTEAFF.